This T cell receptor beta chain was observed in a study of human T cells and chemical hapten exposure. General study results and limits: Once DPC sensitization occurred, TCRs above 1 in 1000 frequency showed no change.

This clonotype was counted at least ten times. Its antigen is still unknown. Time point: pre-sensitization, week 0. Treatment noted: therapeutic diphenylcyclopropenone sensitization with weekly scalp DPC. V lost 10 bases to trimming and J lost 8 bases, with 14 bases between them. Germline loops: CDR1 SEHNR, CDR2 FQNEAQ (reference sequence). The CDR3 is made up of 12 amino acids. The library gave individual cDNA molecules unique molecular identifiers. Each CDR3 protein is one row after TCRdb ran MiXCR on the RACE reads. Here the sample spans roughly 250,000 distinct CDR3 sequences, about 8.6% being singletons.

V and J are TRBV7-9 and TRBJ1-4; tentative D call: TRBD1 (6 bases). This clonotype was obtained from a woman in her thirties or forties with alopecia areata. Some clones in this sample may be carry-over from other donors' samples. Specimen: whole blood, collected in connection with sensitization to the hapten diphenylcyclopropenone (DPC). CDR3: CAIQGLGEKLFF. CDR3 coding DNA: TGTGCCATCCAGGGGCTGGGGGAAAAACTGTTTTTT.